These 11 T cell receptor beta chains came from one sample sequenced in a study of neurological immune-mediated disorders. Documented time point: longitudinal time-point 2. TCRdb redid the calling of the 5' RACE reads with MiXCR, one entry per CDR3 protein. The sample has 84,000 or so distinct CDR3 sequences, around 14% seen once. What was sequenced was PBMCs. The receptor source for this set is a female donor with HTLV-1-associated myelopathy (HAM/TSP).

In its sample, this clonotype was seen many times. The rearrangement uses TRBV4-1 and TRBJ2-7; D call uncertain. Germline-derived CDR1 and CDR2 are MGHRA and YSYEKL. The CDR3 sequence is 15 residues long. The V and J ends lost 2 bases and 3 bases respectively, with 14 bases between them. DNA of the CDR3: TGCGCCAGCAGCCAATTGCCAGGTCTAGTCTACGAGCAGTACTTC. It yields the protein CASSQLPGLVYEQYF.

This clonotype has ten or more counts. This chain links TRBV2 with TRBJ1-2; 7 bases map to TRBD1. V shed 7 bases, J shed 7 bases, and the junction held 9 bases outside the gene matches. Germline V lookup: CDR1 SNHLY, CDR2 FYNNEI. The CDR3 extends over 13 amino acids. The CDR3: CASTQEQGSGYTF. The CDR3 DNA sequence: TGTGCCAGCACCCAGGAACAGGGGTCTGGCTACACCTTC. Together with reference TRBV2 and TRBJ1-2, the CDR3 gives the full variable domain: EPEVTQTPSHQVTQMGQEVILRCVPISNHLYFYWYRQILGQKVEFLVSFYNNEISEKSEIFDDQFSVERPDGSNFTLKIRSTKLEDSAMYFCASTQEQGSGYTFGSGTRLTVV.

This clonotype has a count of ten or more. The chain links TRBV5-5 to TRBJ2-3; D is ambiguous. The CDR3 covers 15 residues. The V gene's germline CDR1 is SGHKS and CDR2 YYEKEE (reference sequence). V shed 0 bases and J shed 4 bases, with 12 bases lying between them. In nucleotides, the CDR3 is TGTGCCAGCAGCTTGGAGGCAGTAAGTGCAGATACGCAGTATTTT. The encoded protein is CASSLEAVSADTQYF.

This clonotype was recorded at least ten times. The chain uses TRBV4-1 and TRBJ2-3; 7 bases are a match to TRBD2. The CDR3 length is 17 residues. From germline, CDR1 is MGHRA and CDR2 YSYEKL. V shed 1 base and J 2 bases; nucleotides not matched to a gene: 9. The CDR3 sequence: CASSQATRGVPTDTQYF. In DNA form, the CDR3 reads TGCGCCAGCAGCCAAGCGACTCGGGGGGTCCCCACAGATACGCAGTATTTT.

This clonotype was observed many times. The J gene is TRBJ2-7, the V gene TRBV5-4, with D uncertain. The length of the CDR3 is 15 residues. Trimming shortened V by 4 bases and J by 2 bases, and 16 bases separated the two germline ends. Per germline, CDR1 SGHNT and CDR2 YYREEE (reference sequence). The CDR3: CASSATTTPTYEQYF. The CDR3 DNA reads as TGTGCCAGCAGCGCCACAACGACACCTACCTACGAGCAGTACTTC.

There are many counts of this clonotype. This chain uses TRBV5-1 with TRBJ1-1, with D perhaps matching TRBD1 (6 bases). In germline, CDR1 is SGHRS, CDR2 YFSETQ. Trimming stripped 2 bases from V and 4 bases from J, with 12 bases between. This CDR3 comprises 14 residues. DNA for the CDR3: TGCGCCAGCAGCTTTCAGGGGAAGGGCACTGAAGCTTTCTTT. Its translation is CASSFQGKGTEAFF.

This clonotype has at least ten counts. The genes are TRBV6-1 and TRBJ2-2, with 12 bases identical to TRBD1. The CDR3 loop spans 16 amino acids. Germline V gene sequence: CDR1 MNHNS, CDR2 SASEGT. With 8 bases clipped from V and 6 bases from J, the junction kept 10 bases outside the gene matches. The CDR3 here is CASPLGQGAGAGELFF. The CDR3 DNA is TGTGCCAGCCCGCTGGGACAGGGGGCGGGTGCCGGGGAGCTGTTTTTT.

There are many counts of this clonotype. The chain recombines TRBV5-1 with TRBJ2-6, with D perhaps TRBD2 (5 bases). Germline CDR1 SGHRS, CDR2 YFSETQ. Trimming took 4 bases from V and 4 from J, leaving 12 bases between them. This CDR3 region has 15 residues. The CDR3 DNA sequence: TGCGCCAGCAGCGATGAGCCGGGGGGGGCCAACGTCCTGACTTTC. Translated: CASSDEPGGANVLTF.

Ten or more counts support this clonotype. This chain links TRBV20-1 with TRBJ2-5; D assignment may be TRBD1 or TRBD2 (5 bases each). Between the trimmed V and J ends, which lost 3 bases and 2 bases, there was a span of 16 bases. CDR1 is DFQATT and CDR2 is SNEGSKA in the germline V gene (reference sequence). The CDR3 spans 15 residues. DNA of the CDR3: TGCAGTGCTAGCCTTACCGGGACGCGGCAAGAGACCCAGTACTTC. This codes for CSASLTGTRQETQYF.

This clonotype has ten or more counts. The chain is built from TRBV3-1 and TRBJ2-7, with D possibly being TRBD2 (6 bases). Germline values: CDR1 LGHDT, CDR2 YNNKEL (reference sequence). The CDR3 is made up of 14 amino acids. The V end lost 3 bases, the J end lost 0 bases, and 9 bases lay between the germline ends. The CDR3 spells CASSHSGSSYEQYF. The CDR3 DNA is TGTGCCAGCAGCCACTCCGGGAGCTCCTACGAGCAGTACTTC.

This clonotype appeared a few times. The chain uses TRBV20-1 and TRBJ2-7; 7 nucleotides agree with TRBD1. The junction had 7 bases not matched to a gene; V was cut back by 5 bases and J by 6 bases. Germline V gene lookup returns CDR1 DFQATT and CDR2 SNEGSKA (reference sequence). This CDR3 has 12 residues. This CDR3 is CSACPTGAEQYF. The DNA of the CDR3 is TGCAGTGCTTGCCCAACAGGGGCCGAGCAGTACTTC.